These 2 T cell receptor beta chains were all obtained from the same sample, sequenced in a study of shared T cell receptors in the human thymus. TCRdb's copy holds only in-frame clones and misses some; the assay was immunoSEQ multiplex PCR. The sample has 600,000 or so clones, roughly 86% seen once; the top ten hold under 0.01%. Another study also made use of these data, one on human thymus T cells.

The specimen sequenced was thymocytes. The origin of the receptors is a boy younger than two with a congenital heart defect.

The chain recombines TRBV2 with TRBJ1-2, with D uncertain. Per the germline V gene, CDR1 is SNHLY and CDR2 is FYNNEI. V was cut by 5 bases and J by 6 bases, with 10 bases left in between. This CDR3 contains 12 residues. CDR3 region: CASSPQVDGYTF. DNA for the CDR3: TGTGCCAGCAGTCCCCAGGTGGATGGCTACACCTTC.

CDR3 protein: CASSPPGDTQYF. CDR3 nucleotide sequence: TGTGCCAGCAGCCCGCCCGGTGATACGCAGTATTTT. The chain combines TRBV14 with TRBJ2-3, with unresolved D. Per the germline V gene, CDR1 is SGHDN and CDR2 is FVKESK. V was pared by 4 bases and J by 6 bases, with 8 bases between. This CDR3 has 12 residues.